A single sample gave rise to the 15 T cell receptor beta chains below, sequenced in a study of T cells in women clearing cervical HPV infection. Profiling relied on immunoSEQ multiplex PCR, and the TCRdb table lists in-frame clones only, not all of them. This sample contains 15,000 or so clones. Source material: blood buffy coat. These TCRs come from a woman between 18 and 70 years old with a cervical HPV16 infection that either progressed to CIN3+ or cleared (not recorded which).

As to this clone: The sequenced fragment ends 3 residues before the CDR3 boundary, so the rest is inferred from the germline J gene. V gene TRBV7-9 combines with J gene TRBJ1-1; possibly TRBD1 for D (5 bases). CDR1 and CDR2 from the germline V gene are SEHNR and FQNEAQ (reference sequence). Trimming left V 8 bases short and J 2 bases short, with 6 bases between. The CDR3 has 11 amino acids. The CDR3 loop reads CASDSNTEAFF. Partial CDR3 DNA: TGTGCCAGCGACAGTAACACTGAA.

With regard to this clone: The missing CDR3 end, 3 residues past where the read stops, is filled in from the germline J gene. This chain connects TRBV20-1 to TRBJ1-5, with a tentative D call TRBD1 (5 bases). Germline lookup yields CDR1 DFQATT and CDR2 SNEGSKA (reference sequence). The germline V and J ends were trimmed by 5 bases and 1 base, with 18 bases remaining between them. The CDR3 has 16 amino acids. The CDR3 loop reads CSAQEWGVGSNQPQHF. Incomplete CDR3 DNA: TGCAGTGCTCAGGAGTGGGGGGTCGGCAGCAATCAGCCC.

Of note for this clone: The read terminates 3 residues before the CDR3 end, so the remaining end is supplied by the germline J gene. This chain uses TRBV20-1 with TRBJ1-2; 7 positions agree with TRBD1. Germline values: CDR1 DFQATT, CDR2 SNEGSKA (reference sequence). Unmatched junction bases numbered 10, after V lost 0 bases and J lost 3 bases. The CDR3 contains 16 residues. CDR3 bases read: TGCAGTGCTAGAGATCGCTGGGACAGTCTCCACTATGGC. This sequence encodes CSARDRWDSLHYG. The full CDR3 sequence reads CSARDRWDSLHYGYTF.

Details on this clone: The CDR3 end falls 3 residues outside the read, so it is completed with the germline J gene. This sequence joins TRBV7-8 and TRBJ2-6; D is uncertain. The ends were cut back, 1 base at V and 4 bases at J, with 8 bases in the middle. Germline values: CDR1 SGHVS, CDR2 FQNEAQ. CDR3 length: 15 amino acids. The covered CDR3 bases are TGTGCCAGCAGCTTAGACGGGTACGGGGCCAACGTC. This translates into CASSLDGYGANV. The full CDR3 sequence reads CASSLDGYGANVLTF. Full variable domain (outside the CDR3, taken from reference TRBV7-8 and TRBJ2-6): GAGVSQSPRYKVAKRGQDVALRCDPISGHVSLFWYQQALGQGPEFLTYFQNEAQLDKSGLPSDRFFAERPEGSVSTLKIQRTQQEDSAVYLCASSLDGYGANVLTFGAGSRLTVL.

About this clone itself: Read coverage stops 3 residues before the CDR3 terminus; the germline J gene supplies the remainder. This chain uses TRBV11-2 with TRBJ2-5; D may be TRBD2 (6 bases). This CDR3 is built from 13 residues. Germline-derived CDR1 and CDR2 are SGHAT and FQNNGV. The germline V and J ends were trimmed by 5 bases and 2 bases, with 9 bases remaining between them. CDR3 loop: CASSPGGQETQYF. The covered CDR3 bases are TGTGCCAGCAGCCCCGGAGGGCAAGAGACC.

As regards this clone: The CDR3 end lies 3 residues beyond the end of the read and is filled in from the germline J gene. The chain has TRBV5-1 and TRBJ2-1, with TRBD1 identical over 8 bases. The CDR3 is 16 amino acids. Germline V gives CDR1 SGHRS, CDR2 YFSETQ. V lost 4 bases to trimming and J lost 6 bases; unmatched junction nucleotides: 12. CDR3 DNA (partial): TGCGCCAGCAGCCCGGACAGGGTAAGGCTACCCAATGAG. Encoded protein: CASSPDRVRLPNE. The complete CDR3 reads CASSPDRVRLPNEQFF. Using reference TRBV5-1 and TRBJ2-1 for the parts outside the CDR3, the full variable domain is KAGVTQTPRYLIKTRGQQVTLSCSPISGHRSVSWYQQTPGQGLQFLFEYFSETQRNKGNFPGRFSGRQFSNSRSEMNVSTLELGDSALYLCASSPDRVRLPNEQFFGPGTRLTVL.

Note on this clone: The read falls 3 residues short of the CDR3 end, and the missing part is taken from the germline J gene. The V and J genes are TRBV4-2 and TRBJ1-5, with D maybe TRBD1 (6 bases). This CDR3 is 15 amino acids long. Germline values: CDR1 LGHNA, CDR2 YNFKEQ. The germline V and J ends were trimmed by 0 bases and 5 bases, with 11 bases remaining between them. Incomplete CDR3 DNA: TGTGCCAGCAGCCAAGAAAACAGGGACGATCAGCCC. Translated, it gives CASSQENRDDQP. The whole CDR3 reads CASSQENRDDQPQHF.

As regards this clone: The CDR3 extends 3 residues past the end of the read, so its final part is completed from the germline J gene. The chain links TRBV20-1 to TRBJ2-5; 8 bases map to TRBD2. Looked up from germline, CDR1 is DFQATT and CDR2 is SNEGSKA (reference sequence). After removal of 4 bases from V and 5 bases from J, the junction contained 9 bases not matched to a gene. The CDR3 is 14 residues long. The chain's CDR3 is CSAKEGLGLETQYF. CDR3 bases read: TGCAGTGCTAAAGAGGGACTAGGGTTGGAGACC.

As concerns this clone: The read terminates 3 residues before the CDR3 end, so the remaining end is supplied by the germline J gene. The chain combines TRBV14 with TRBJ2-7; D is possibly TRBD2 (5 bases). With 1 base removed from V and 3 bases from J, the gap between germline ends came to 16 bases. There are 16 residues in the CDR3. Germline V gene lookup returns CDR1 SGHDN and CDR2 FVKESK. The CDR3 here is CASSQGIRRTDYEQYF. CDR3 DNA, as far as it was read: TGTGCCAGCAGCCAAGGTATCCGGCGGACTGACTACGAG.

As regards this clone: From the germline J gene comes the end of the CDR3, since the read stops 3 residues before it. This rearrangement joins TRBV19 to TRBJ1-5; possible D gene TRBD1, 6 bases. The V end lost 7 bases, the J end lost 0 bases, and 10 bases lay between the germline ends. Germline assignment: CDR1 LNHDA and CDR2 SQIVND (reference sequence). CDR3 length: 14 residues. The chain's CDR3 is CASKGGTSNQPQHF. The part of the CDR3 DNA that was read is TGTGCCAGTAAGGGGGGGACTAGCAATCAGCCC.

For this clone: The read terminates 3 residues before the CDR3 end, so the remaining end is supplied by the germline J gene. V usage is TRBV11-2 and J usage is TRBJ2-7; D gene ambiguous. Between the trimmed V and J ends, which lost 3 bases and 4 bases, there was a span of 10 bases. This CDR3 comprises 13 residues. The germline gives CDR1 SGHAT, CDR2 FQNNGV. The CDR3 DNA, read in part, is TGTGCCAGCAGCTTTTGGAGCGAATACGAG. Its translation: CASSFWSEYE. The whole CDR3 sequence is CASSFWSEYEQYF. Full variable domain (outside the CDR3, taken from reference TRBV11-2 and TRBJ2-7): EAGVAQSPRYKIIEKRQSVAFWCNPISGHATLYWYQQILGQGPKLLIQFQNNGVVDDSQLPKDRFSAERLKGVDSTLKIQPAKLEDSAVYLCASSFWSEYEQYFGPGTRLTVT.

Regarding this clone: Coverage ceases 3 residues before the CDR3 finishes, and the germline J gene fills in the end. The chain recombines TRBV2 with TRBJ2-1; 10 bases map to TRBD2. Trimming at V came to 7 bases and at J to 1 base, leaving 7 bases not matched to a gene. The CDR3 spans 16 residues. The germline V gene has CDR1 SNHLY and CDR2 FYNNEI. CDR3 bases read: TGTGCCAGCAAGGGACTAGCGACCCATTCCTACAATGAG. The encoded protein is CASKGLATHSYNE. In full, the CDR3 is CASKGLATHSYNEQFF.

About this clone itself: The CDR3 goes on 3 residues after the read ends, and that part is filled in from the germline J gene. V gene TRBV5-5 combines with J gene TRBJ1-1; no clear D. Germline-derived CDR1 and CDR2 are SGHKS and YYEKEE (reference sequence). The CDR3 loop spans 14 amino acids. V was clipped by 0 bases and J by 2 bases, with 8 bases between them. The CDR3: CASSLAGPNTEAFF. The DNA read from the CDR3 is TGTGCCAGCAGCTTGGCCGGTCCAAACACTGAA. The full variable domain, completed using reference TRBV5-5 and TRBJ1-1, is DAGVTQSPTHLIKTRGQQVTLRCSPISGHKSVSWYQQVLGQGPQFIFQYYEKEERGRGNFPDRFSARQFPNYSSELNVNALLLGDSALYLCASSLAGPNTEAFFGQGTRLTVV.

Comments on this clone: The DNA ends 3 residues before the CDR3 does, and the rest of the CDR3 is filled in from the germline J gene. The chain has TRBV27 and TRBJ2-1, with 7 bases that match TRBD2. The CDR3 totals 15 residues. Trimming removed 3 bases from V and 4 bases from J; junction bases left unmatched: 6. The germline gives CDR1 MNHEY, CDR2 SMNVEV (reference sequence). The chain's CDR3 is CASSFAGVSYNEQFF. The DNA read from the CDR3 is TGTGCCAGCAGTTTCGCGGGAGTCTCTTACAATGAG.

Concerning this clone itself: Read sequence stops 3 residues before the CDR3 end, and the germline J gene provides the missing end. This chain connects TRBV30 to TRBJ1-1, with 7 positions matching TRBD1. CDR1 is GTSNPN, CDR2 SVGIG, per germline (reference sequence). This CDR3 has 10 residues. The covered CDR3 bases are TGTGCCTGGTCAAGGGACAGA. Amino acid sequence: CAWSRDR. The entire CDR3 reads CAWSRDRAFF.